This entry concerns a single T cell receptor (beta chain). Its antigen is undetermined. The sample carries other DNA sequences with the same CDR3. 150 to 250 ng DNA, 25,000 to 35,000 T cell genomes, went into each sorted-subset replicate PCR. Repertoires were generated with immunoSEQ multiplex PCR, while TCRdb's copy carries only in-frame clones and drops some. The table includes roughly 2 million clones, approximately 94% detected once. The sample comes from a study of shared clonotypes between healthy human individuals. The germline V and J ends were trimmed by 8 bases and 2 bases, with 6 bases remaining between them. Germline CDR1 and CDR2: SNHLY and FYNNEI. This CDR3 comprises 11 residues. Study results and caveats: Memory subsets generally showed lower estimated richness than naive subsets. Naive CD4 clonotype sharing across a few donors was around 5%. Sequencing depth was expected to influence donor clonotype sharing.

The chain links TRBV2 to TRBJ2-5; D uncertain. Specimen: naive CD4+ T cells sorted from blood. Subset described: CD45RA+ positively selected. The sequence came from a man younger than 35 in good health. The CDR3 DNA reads TGTGCCAGCGGACCACAAGAGACCCAGTACTTC. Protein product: CASGPQETQYF.